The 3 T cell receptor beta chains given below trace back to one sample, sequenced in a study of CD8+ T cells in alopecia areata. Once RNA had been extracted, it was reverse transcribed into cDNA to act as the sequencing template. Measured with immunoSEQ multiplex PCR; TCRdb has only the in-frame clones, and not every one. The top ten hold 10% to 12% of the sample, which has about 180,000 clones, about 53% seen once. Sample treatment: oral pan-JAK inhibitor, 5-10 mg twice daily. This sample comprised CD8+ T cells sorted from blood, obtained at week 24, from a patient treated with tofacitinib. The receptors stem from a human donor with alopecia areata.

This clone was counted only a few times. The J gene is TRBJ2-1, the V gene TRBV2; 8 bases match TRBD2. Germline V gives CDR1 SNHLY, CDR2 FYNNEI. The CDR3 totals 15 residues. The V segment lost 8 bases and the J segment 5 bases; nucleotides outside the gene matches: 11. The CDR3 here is CASGNGAGANNEQFF. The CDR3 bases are TGTGCCAGCGGGAACGGAGCGGGGGCCAACAATGAGCAGTTCTTC.

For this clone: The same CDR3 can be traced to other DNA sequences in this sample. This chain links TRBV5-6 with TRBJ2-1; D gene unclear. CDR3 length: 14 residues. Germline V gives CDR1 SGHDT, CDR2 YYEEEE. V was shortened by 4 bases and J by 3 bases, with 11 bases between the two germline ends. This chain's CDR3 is CASSLMSSYNEQFF. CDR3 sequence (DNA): TGTGCCAGCAGCCTCATGAGTAGCTACAATGAGCAGTTCTTC. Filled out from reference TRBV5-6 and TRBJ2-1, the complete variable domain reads DAGVTQSPTHLIKTRGQQVTLRCSPKSGHDTVSWYQQALGQGPQFIFQYYEEEERQRGNFPDRFSGHQFPNYSSELNVNALLLGDSALYLCASSLMSSYNEQFFGPGTRLTVL.

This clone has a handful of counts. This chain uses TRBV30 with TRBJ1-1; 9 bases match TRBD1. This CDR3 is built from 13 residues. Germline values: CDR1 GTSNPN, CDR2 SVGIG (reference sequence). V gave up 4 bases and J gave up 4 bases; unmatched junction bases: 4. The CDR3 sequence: CAWTRTGATEAFF. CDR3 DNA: TGTGCCTGGACCAGGACAGGGGCCACTGAAGCTTTCTTT.